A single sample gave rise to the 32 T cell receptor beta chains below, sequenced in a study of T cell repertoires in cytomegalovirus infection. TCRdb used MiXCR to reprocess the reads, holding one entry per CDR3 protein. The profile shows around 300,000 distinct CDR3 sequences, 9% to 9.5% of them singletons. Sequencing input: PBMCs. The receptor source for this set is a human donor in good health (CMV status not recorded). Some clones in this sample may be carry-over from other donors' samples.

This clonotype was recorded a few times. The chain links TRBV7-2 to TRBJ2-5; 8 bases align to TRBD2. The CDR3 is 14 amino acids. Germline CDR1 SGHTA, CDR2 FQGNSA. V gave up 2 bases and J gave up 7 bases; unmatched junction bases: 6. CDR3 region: CASSLSGGSSTQYF. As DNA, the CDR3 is TGTGCCAGCAGCTTAAGCGGGGGCAGTTCGACCCAGTACTTC.

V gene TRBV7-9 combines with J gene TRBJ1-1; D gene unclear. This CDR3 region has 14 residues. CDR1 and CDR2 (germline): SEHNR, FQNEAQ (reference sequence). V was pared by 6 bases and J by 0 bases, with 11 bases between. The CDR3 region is CASRSNAVNTEAFF. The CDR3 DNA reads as TGTGCCAGCAGATCTAACGCGGTGAACACTGAAGCTTTCTTT. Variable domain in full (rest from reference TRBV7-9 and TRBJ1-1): DTGVSQNPRHKITKRGQNVTFRCDPISEHNRLYWYRQTLGQGPEFLTYFQNEAQLEKSRLLSDRFSAERPKGSFSTLEIQRTEQGDSAMYLCASRSNAVNTEAFFGQGTRLTVV.

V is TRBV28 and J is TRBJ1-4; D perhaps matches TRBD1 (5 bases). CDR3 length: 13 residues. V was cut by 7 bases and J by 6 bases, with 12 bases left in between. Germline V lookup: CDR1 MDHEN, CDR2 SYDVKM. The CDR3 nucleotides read TGTGCCAGCAAGTCCGGGACGCATGAAAAACTGTTTTTT. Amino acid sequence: CASKSGTHEKLFF. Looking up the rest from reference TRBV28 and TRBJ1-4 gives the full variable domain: DVKVTQSSRYLVKRTGEKVFLECVQDMDHENMFWYRQDPGLGLRLIYFSYDVKMKEKGDIPEGYSVSREKKERFSLILESASTNQTSMYLCASKSGTHEKLFFGSGTQLSVL.

CDR3 residues: CASSYWSANSPLHF. The CDR3 DNA reads TGTGCCAGCAGTTACTGGTCTGCTAATTCACCCCTCCACTTT. This chain uses TRBV6-5 with TRBJ1-6, with D unresolved. V gave up 1 base and J gave up 6 bases, with 7 bases separating them. CDR3 length: 14 amino acids. Germline CDR1 is MNHEY and CDR2 is SVGAGI.

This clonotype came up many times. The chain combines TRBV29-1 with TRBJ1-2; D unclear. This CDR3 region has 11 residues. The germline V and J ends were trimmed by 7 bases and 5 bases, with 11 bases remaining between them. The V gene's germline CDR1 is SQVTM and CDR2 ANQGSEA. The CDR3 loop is CSERRAYGYTF. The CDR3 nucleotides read TGCAGCGAGCGAAGGGCTTATGGCTACACCTTC.

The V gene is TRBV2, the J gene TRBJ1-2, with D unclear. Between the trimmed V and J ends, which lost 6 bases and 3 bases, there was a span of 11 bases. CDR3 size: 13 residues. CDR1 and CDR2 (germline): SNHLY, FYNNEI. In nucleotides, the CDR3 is TGTGCCAGCAGGAGGAAATTCGACTATGGCTACACCTTC. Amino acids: CASRRKFDYGYTF. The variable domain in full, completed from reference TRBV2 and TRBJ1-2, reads EPEVTQTPSHQVTQMGQEVILRCVPISNHLYFYWYRQILGQKVEFLVSFYNNEISEKSEIFDDQFSVERPDGSNFTLKIRSTKLEDSAMYFCASRRKFDYGYTFGSGTRLTVV.

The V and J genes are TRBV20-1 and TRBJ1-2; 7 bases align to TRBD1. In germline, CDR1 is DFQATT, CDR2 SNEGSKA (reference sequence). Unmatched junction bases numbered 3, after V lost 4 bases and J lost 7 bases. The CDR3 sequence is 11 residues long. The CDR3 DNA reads TGCAGTGCTAACACAGGGGTTGGCTACACCTTC. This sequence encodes CSANTGVGYTF.

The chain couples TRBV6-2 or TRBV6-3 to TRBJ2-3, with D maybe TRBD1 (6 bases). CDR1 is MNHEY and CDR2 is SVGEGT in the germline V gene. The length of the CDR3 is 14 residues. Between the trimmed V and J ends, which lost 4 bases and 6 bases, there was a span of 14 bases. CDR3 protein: CASSFTGWRDTQYF. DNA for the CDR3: TGTGCCAGCAGTTTTACAGGGTGGAGGGATACGCAGTATTTT.

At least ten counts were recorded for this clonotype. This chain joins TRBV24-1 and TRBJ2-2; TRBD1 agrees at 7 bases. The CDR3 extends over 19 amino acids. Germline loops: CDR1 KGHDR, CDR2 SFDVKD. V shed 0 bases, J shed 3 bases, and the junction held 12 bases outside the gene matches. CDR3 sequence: CATSDLQGRGPLDTGELFF. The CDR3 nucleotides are TGTGCCACCAGTGATTTGCAGGGAAGGGGGCCTCTCGACACCGGGGAGCTGTTTTTT.

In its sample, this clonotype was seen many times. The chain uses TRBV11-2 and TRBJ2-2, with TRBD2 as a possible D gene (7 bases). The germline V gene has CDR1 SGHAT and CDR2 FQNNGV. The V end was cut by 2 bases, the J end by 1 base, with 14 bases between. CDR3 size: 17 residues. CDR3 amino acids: CASSLRGGGRNTGELFF. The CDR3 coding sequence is TGTGCCAGCAGCTTAAGGGGGGGAGGTCGGAACACCGGGGAGCTGTTTTTT.

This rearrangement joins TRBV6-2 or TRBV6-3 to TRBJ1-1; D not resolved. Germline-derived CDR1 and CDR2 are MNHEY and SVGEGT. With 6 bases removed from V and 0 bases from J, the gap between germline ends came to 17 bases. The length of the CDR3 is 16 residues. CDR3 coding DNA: TGTGCCAGCAGCCTACCTCGGGTGGGCATGAACACTGAAGCTTTCTTT. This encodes CASSLPRVGMNTEAFF.

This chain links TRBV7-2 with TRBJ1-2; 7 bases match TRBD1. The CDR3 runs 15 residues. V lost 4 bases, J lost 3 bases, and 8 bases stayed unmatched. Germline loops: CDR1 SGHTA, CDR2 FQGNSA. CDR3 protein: CASSSTGRFDYGYTF. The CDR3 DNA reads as TGTGCCAGCAGCTCGACAGGGAGGTTTGACTATGGCTACACCTTC.

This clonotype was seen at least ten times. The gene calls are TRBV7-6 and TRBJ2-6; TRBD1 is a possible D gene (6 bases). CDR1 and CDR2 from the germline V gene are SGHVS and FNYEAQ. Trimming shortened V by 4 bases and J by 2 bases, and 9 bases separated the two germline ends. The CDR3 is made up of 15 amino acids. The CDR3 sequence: CASSSTGTGANVLTF. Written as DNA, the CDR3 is TGTGCCAGCAGCTCAACAGGGACTGGGGCCAACGTCCTGACTTTC.

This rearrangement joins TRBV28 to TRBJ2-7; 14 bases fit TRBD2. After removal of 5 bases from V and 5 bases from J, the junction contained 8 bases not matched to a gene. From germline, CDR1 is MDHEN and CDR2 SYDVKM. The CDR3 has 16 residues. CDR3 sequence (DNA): TGTGCCAGCAGTACCGCCGGGACTAGCGGGAGTGACGAGCAGTACTTC. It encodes CASSTAGTSGSDEQYF.

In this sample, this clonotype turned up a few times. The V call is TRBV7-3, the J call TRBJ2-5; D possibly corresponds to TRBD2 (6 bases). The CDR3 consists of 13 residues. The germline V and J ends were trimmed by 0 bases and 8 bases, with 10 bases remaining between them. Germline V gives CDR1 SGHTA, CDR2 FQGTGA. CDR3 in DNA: TGTGCCAGCAGCTTAACGGCGCGGGGAACCCAGTACTTC. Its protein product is CASSLTARGTQYF.

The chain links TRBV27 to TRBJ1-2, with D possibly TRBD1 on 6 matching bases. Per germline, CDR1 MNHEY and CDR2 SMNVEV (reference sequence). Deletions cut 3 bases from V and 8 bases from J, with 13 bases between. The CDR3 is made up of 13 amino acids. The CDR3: CASSFYLGGGYTF. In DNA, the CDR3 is TGTGCCAGCAGTTTCTACCTAGGGGGAGGCTACACCTTC.

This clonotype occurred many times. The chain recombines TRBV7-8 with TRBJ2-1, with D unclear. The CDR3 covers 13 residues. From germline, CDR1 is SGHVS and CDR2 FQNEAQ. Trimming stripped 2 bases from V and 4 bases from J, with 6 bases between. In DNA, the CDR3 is TGTGCCAGCAGCTTACAGGCATACAATGAGCAGTTCTTC. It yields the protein CASSLQAYNEQFF.

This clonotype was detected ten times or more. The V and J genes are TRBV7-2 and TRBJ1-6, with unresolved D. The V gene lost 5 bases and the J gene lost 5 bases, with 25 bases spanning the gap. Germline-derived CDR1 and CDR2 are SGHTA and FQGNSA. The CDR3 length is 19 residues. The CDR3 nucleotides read TGTGCCAGCAGCCTTAACCCCCCTTTAGGCGGAAGAAATAATTCACCCCTCCACTTT. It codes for CASSLNPPLGGRNNSPLHF.

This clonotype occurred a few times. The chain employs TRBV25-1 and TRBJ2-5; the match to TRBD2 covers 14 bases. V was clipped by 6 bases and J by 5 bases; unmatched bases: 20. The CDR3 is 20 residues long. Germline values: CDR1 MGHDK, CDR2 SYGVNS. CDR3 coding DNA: TGTGCCAGCAGCCGCATTGATGGACTAGCGGGGGGCCATACTCGGGAGACCCAGTACTTC. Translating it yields CASSRIDGLAGGHTRETQYF. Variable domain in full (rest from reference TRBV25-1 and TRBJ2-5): EADIYQTPRYLVIGTGKKITLECSQTMGHDKMYWYQQDPGMELHLIHYSYGVNSTEKGDLSSESTVSRIRTEHFPLTLESARPSHTSQYLCASSRIDGLAGGHTRETQYFGPGTRLLVL.

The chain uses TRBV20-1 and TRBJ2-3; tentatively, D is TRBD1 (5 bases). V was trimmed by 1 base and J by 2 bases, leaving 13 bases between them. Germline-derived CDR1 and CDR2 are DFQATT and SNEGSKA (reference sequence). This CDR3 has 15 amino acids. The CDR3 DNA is TGCAGTGCTAGAGGATCTTTAGGGGCCACAGATACGCAGTATTTT. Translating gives CSARGSLGATDTQYF.

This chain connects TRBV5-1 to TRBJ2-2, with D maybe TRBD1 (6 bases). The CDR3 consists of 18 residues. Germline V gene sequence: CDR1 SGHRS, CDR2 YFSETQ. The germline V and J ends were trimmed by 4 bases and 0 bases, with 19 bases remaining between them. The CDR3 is CASSVVRRTVSNTGELFF. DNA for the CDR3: TGCGCCAGCAGCGTAGTTCGGCGGACAGTCTCGAACACCGGGGAGCTGTTTTTT.

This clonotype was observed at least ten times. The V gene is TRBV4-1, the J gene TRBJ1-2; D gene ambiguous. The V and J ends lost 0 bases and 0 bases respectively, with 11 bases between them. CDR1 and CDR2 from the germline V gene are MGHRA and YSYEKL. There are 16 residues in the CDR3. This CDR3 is CASSQEHPGTNYGYTF. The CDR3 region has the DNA TGCGCCAGCAGCCAAGAACACCCTGGGACTAACTATGGCTACACCTTC.

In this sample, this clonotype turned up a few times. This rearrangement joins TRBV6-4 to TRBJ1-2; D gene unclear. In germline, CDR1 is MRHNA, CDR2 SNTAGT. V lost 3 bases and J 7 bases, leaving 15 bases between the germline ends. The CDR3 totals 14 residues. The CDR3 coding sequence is TGTGCCAGCAGTGATCAACCGGGTCGAGGTGGCTACACCTTC. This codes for CASSDQPGRGGYTF.

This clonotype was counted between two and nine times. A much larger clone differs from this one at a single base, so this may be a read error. The DNA for the CDR3 is TGTGCCAGCAGCATCGACAGGAACACTGAAGCTTTCTTT. This encodes CASSIDRNTEAFF. J is TRBJ1-1 and V is TRBV11-2; D might be TRBD1 (5 bases). CDR1 is SGHAT, CDR2 FQNNGV, per germline. This CDR3 region has 13 residues. V was clipped by 5 bases and J by 1 base, with 8 bases between them. The whole variable domain, remainder taken from reference TRBV11-2 and TRBJ1-1, is EAGVAQSPRYKIIEKRQSVAFWCNPISGHATLYWYQQILGQGPKLLIQFQNNGVVDDSQLPKDRFSAERLKGVDSTLKIQPAKLEDSAVYLCASSIDRNTEAFFGQGTRLTVV.

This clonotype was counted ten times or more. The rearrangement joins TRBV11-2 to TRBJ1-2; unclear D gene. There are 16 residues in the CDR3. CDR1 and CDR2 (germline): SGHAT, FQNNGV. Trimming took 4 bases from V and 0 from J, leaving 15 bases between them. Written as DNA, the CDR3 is TGTGCCAGCAGCTCTCCGGGGAAACAAGCTAACTATGGCTACACCTTC. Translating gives CASSSPGKQANYGYTF.

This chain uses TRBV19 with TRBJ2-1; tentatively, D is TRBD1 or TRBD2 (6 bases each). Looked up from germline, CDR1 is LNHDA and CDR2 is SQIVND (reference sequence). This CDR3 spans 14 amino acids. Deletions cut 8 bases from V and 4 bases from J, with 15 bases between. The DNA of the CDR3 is TGTGCCAGTCGAGGGGGGACCACTTACAATGAGCAGTTCTTC. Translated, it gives CASRGGTTYNEQFF.

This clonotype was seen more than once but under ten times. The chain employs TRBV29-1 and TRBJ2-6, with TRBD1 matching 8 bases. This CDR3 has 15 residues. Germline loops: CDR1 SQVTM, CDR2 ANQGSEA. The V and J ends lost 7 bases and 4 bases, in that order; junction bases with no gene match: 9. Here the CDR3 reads CSARTGTFGANVLTF. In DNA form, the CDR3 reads TGCAGCGCTCGGACAGGGACCTTCGGGGCCAACGTCCTGACTTTC. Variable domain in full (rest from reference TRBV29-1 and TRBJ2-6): SAVISQKPSRDICQRGTSLTIQCQVDSQVTMMFWYRQQPGQSLTLIATANQGSEATYESGFVIDKFPISRPNLTFSTLTVSNMSPEDSSIYLCSARTGTFGANVLTFGAGSRLTVL.

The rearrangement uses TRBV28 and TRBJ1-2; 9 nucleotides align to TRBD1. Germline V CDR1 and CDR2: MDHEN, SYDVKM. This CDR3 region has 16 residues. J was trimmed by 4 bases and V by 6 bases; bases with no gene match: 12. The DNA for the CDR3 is TGTGCCAGCAGCACCTTGGGACAGGGCGGTAGCTATGGCTACACCTTC. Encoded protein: CASSTLGQGGSYGYTF.

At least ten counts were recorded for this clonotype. CDR3 coding DNA: TGCAGTGGAAGACTAGCTTCCACAGATACGCAGTATTTT. Its protein is CSGRLASTDTQYF. The chain couples TRBV20-1 to TRBJ2-3, with 7 bases matching TRBD2. This CDR3 comprises 13 residues. The V gene's germline CDR1 is DFQATT and CDR2 SNEGSKA (reference sequence). Germline trimming cut 7 bases from V and 2 bases from J; bases unmatched to any gene: 6.

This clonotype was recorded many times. The DNA of the CDR3 is TGTGCCAGCAGCTTATGGCTCCTACTTCCAGAGACCCAGTACTTC. Protein: CASSLWLLLPETQYF. The chain employs TRBV7-2 and TRBJ2-5; D call uncertain. Germline V CDR1 and CDR2: SGHTA, FQGNSA. This CDR3 has 15 amino acids. The V end lost 2 bases, the J end lost 4 bases, and 14 bases lay between the germline ends.

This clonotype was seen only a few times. The CDR3 reads CASSGEGGSNNEQFF. The DNA of the CDR3 is TGTGCCAGCAGCGGTGAGGGGGGATCGAACAATGAGCAGTTCTTC. V is TRBV14 and J is TRBJ2-1, with D tentatively TRBD1 or TRBD2 (6 bases each). This CDR3 is 15 amino acids long. V lost 5 bases and J lost 5, with 16 bases in between. Germline CDR1 is SGHDN and CDR2 is FVKESK.

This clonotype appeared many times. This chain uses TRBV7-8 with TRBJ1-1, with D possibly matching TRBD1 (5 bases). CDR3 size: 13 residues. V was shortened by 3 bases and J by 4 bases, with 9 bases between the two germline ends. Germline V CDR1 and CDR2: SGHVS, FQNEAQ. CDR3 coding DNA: TGTGCCAGCAGCTTGCCAGGGACCACTGAAGCTTTCTTT. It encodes CASSLPGTTEAFF.